This T cell receptor (beta chain) was observed in a study of shared clonotypes between healthy human individuals. The naive CD8 subset, CD45RO-negative cells positively selected for CCR7, excluded terminally differentiated effector memory CD45RA+ cells. Germline CDR1 reads SGHVS; CDR2 reads FQNEAQ. The V end lost 4 bases, the J end lost 4 bases, and 11 bases lay between the germline ends. This CDR3 is 14 amino acids long. Clones were sequenced by immunoSEQ multiplex PCR, and TCRdb holds only the in-frame ones, with some missing. The data hold approximately 2,200,000 clones, with about 92% observed a single time.

Sequencing was carried out using naive CD8+ T cells from PBMCs. This sequence joins TRBV7-8 and TRBJ2-1, with D tentatively TRBD1 or TRBD2 (5 bases each). This receptor was taken from a man aged 18 to 30 in good health. Some clones in this sample may be carry-over from other donors' samples. This CDR3 reads CASSYRDHYNEQFF. DNA of the CDR3: TGTGCCAGCAGCTATAGGGACCATTACAATGAGCAGTTCTTC.